This T cell receptor (beta chain) came from a study of blood T cell repertoires in COVID-19. This clone was seen a single time. The V gene lost 0 bases and the J gene lost 2 bases, with 4 bases spanning the gap. The CDR3 length is 13 residues. Germline assignment: CDR1 LGHDT and CDR2 YNNKEL (reference sequence). This table comes from immunoSEQ multiplex PCR, and its TCRdb copy is limited to in-frame clones, with some not included. Here the sample spans about 160,000 clones, about nine tenths being singletons. V gene TRBV3-1 (or the pseudogene TRBV3-2) combines with J gene TRBJ1-1; D ambiguous. The receptor was derived from a woman in her sixties or seventies with active or convalescent COVID-19. The sequencing input was peripheral blood. CDR3 DNA: TGTGCCAGCAGCCAAGATTATAACACTGAAGCTTTCTTT. Protein: CASSQDYNTEAFF.